The 18 T cell receptor beta chains below all came from one sample that was sequenced in a study of shared clonotypes between healthy human individuals. The method was immunoSEQ multiplex PCR; TCRdb's version includes in-frame clones alone and lacks a portion of them. The sample yields more than 2 million clones, approximately 95% seen once. Sample: naive CD4+ T cells sorted from blood. Subset indicated: CD45RA+ positively selected. These receptors originate from a man aged 18 to 30 in good health.

This chain uses TRBV7-9 with TRBJ1-3, with D hard to call. V was pared by 5 bases and J by 0 bases, with 2 bases between. The CDR3 consists of 12 residues. CDR1 SEHNR and CDR2 FQNEAQ come from the germline V gene (reference sequence). The CDR3 is CASSASGNTIYF. The CDR3 bases are TGTGCCAGCAGCGCCTCTGGAAACACCATATATTTT.

This chain uses TRBV6-5 with TRBJ2-1, with 12 positions matching TRBD2. Per germline, CDR1 MNHEY and CDR2 SVGAGI. The CDR3 is 13 residues long. Unmatched junction bases numbered 5, after V lost 5 bases and J lost 12 bases. This CDR3 reads CASSEGLAGRQFF. The CDR3 region has the DNA TGTGCCAGCAGTGAAGGACTAGCGGGAAGGCAGTTCTTC.

The chain uses TRBV14 and TRBJ1-4; D gene uncertain. V was clipped by 2 bases and J by 0 bases, with 7 bases between them. In germline, CDR1 is SGHDN, CDR2 FVKESK. The CDR3 length is 15 residues. This chain's CDR3 is CASSQRVTTNEKLFF. CDR3 DNA: TGTGCCAGCAGCCAACGGGTTACAACTAATGAAAAACTGTTTTTT.

This sequence joins TRBV6-4 and TRBJ2-1; TRBD2 matches at 10 bases. CDR3 length: 15 residues. V was pared by 4 bases and J by 4 bases, with 4 bases of the junction left unmatched. Germline V lookup: CDR1 MRHNA, CDR2 SNTAGT. The CDR3 region has the DNA TGTGCCAGCAGTGCTGCTAGCGGGAGTTACAATGAGCAGTTCTTC. It yields the protein CASSAASGSYNEQFF.

The chain recombines TRBV6-5 with TRBJ1-2; D gene uncertain. Germline loops: CDR1 MNHEY, CDR2 SVGAGI. Trimming took off 8 bases at V and 3 bases at J, with 16 bases between the two ends. The CDR3 runs 14 residues. The CDR3 region is CASPGDRFHYGYTF. CDR3 coding DNA: TGTGCCAGCCCGGGAGATCGATTCCACTATGGCTACACCTTC.

The chain has TRBV6-1 and TRBJ1-2; D is perhaps TRBD1 (6 bases). Trimming pared 6 bases from V and 6 bases from J, leaving 17 bases between. The CDR3 is 14 residues long. The germline V gene has CDR1 MNHNS and CDR2 SASEGT. CDR3: CASRNNRVRDGYTF. CDR3 DNA sequence: TGTGCCAGCAGGAATAACAGGGTGCGGGATGGCTACACCTTC.

The chain links TRBV28 to TRBJ1-2; 7 bases agree with TRBD1. V lost 4 bases to trimming and J lost 7 bases; unmatched junction nucleotides: 9. Germline V gene lookup returns CDR1 MDHEN and CDR2 SYDVKM. The CDR3 loop spans 14 amino acids. DNA for the CDR3: TGTGCCAGCAGTTCGGGGGGGACAGTACGTGGCTACACCTTC. Residues: CASSSGGTVRGYTF.

The chain is built from TRBV5-1 and TRBJ2-7; no firm D call. This CDR3 region has 17 residues. V lost 0 bases and J 0 bases, leaving 16 bases between the germline ends. The V gene's germline CDR1 is SGHRS and CDR2 YFSETQ. The DNA of the CDR3 is TGCGCCAGCAGCTTGGGGTTGTTGACGGATAGCTCCTACGAGCAGTACTTC. Its protein product is CASSLGLLTDSSYEQYF.

This chain links TRBV10-2 with TRBJ1-6; 9 bases agree with TRBD1. The CDR3 is 14 residues long. The germline V gene encodes CDR1 WSHSY and CDR2 SAAADI. After removal of 6 bases from V and 10 bases from J, the junction contained 7 bases not matched to a gene. Here the CDR3 DNA reads TGCGCCAGCAGACCGGGACAGGGACAGTCACCCCTCCACTTT. It specifies CASRPGQGQSPLHF.

The chain combines TRBV11-2 with TRBJ2-5; a weak D match, TRBD2 (5 bases). Germline lookup yields CDR1 SGHAT and CDR2 FQNNGV. CDR3 length: 14 residues. The V end was cut by 3 bases, the J end by 4 bases, with 12 bases between. The CDR3 nucleotides read TGTGCCAGCAGCTTTACATCCGGGATAGAGACCCAGTACTTC. Translation gives CASSFTSGIETQYF.

On this clone: One junction end disagrees with the germline gene, perhaps due to a read error. This chain links TRBV5-6 with TRBJ1-1, with D possibly TRBD1 on 6 matching bases. The CDR3 is 15 residues long. Germline CDR1 and CDR2: SGHDT and YYEEEE. CDR3 coding DNA: TGTGCCAGCAGTCACGACAGGATCCCAAATACTGGAGCTTTCTTT. This codes for CASSHDRIPNTGAFF.

The V call is TRBV10-2, the J call TRBJ2-4; 7 nucleotides match TRBD1. CDR3 size: 15 residues. V shed 4 bases and J 0 bases; nucleotides not matched to a gene: 3. Per germline, CDR1 WSHSY and CDR2 SAAADI. The CDR3 sequence is CASSATGIAKNIQYF. CDR3 in DNA: TGCGCCAGCAGTGCGACAGGGATAGCCAAAAACATTCAGTACTTC.

Of note for this clone: Other DNA sequences in this sample translate to the same CDR3. This rearrangement joins TRBV28 to TRBJ1-5; 8 positions match TRBD1. The CDR3 runs 15 residues. Germline V gene data show CDR1 as MDHEN and CDR2 as SYDVKM. V trimming: 2 bases; J trimming: 2 bases; junction bases outside the gene matches: 2. The CDR3: CASSLTDRGNQPQHF. In DNA form, the CDR3 reads TGTGCCAGCAGTTTAACGGACAGGGGCAATCAGCCCCAGCATTTT.

Points on this clone: Other DNA sequences in this sample translate to the same CDR3. The rearrangement joins TRBV5-4 to TRBJ2-3, with D perhaps given as TRBD1 or TRBD2 (5 bases each). The germline V gene encodes CDR1 SGHNT and CDR2 YYREEE (reference sequence). The CDR3 has 13 residues. Between the trimmed V and J ends, which lost 1 base and 6 bases, there was a span of 9 bases. The CDR3 sequence: CASSLRGEDTQYF. In DNA, the CDR3 is TGTGCCAGCAGCTTGAGAGGGGAGGATACGCAGTATTTT. Combining the CDR3 with reference TRBV5-4 and TRBJ2-3 gives the whole variable domain ETGVTQSPTHLIKTRGQQVTLRCSSQSGHNTVSWYQQALGQGPQFIFQYYREEENGRGNFPPRFSGLQFPNYSSELNVNALELDDSALYLCASSLRGEDTQYFGPGTRLTVL.

The V call is TRBV29-1, the J call TRBJ2-1; D is ambiguous. V was shortened by 3 bases and J by 6 bases, with 12 bases between the two germline ends. This CDR3 has 13 residues. CDR1 is SQVTM, CDR2 ANQGSEA, per germline. CDR3: CSVDLGGSNEQFF. CDR3 coding DNA: TGCAGCGTTGATCTCGGCGGAAGCAATGAGCAGTTCTTC.

The chain carries TRBV9 and TRBJ2-1; 8 positions match TRBD2. The ends lost 0 bases at V and 9 bases at J; junction bases unmatched: 11. The CDR3 runs 16 residues. Germline assignment: CDR1 SGDLS and CDR2 YYNGEE. For the CDR3, the DNA is TGTGCCAGCAGCGTAGGGTCGGGAGGGCCGAGCGCTGAGCAGTTCTTC. Protein sequence: CASSVGSGGPSAEQFF.

The chain links TRBV6-5 to TRBJ2-2; maybe TRBD1 (6 bases). The CDR3 covers 14 residues. The ends were cut back, 5 bases at V and 1 base at J, with 8 bases in the middle. Germline V lookup: CDR1 MNHEY, CDR2 SVGAGI. The DNA of the CDR3 is TGTGCCAGCAGTCGGACAGTGAACACCGGGGAGCTGTTTTTT. Amino acids: CASSRTVNTGELFF.

The gene calls are TRBV18 and TRBJ2-6; no reliable D call. The CDR3 sequence is 15 residues long. Trimming took off 1 base at V and 1 base at J, with 5 bases between the two ends. Germline V CDR1 and CDR2: KGHSH, LQKENI. The CDR3 region is CASSPQESGANVLTF. The CDR3 DNA reads as TGTGCCAGCTCACCACAAGAATCTGGGGCCAACGTCCTGACTTTC.